This T cell receptor (beta chain) was sequenced during a study of blood T cell repertoires in COVID-19. Per the original methods: Estimation of nucleated cell counts was performed using reference gene primer amplification. Sequenced by immunoSEQ multiplex PCR; TCRdb stores in-frame clones only, minus some. For V, J and clone size, that table is used; D and trimming come from the DNA. This repertoire shows 200,000 to 250,000 clones, less than 85% found once; its top ten account for over 7%. The CDR3 loop spans 15 amino acids. Trimming took 6 bases from V and 1 from J; bases not matched to a gene: 3. Germline CDR1 and CDR2: LNHDA and SQIVND (reference sequence).

The sequenced material came from peripheral blood. The source is a woman in her 70s with acute or convalescent COVID-19. The chain joins TRBV19 to TRBJ2-3; 11 bases are a match to TRBD2. The CDR3 region is CASSLLAGGTDTQYF. Here the CDR3 DNA reads TGTGCCAGTAGCCTACTAGCGGGGGGCACAGATACGCAGTATTTT.